A selection of T cell receptor beta chains follows, all from one sample in a study of blood T cell repertoires in COVID-19. Clones were sequenced by immunoSEQ multiplex PCR, and TCRdb holds only the in-frame ones, with some missing. The data contain around 88,000 clones, over 70% of them singletons. The specimen was peripheral blood. Every receptor here comes from a woman of 80 years or more with acute or convalescent COVID-19. The CDR3 runs from the conserved cysteine through the conserved F or W. The order of the fields is V gene, J gene, clone size, D gene, CDR3 DNA, CDR3 protein. A D gene is named only where the DNA matches it firmly. Clone size is given for some rows only: seen once, a few or many times, or a class if the clone is expanded.

V: TRBV3-1/TRBV3-2; J: TRBJ1-5; size: NA; D: NA; DNA: TGTGCCAGCAGCCAATCAACGGGGAATCAGCCCCAGCATTTT; CDR3: CASSQSTGNQPQHF
V: TRBV7-6; J: TRBJ2-5; size: NA; D: TRBD2; DNA: TGTGCCAGCAGCTTAGAGAGGCGGCTAGCGGGGCACGAGACCCAGTACTTC; CDR3: CASSLERRLAGHETQYF
V: TRBV4-1; J: TRBJ2-1; size: NA; D: TRBD2; DNA: TGCGCCAGCAGCCAAGAGATTGGTAGCGGGAGTTACAATGAGCAGTTCTTC; CDR3: CASSQEIGSGSYNEQFF
V: TRBV7-2; J: TRBJ1-2; size: NA; D: TRBD1; DNA: TGTGCCAGCAGCACCGGACAGGGTCATGGCTACACCTTC; CDR3: CASSTGQGHGYTF
V: TRBV29-1; J: TRBJ1-2; size: NA; D: TRBD1; DNA: TGCAGCGTTGCCGGGACAGGGGACTATGGCTACACCTTC; CDR3: CSVAGTGDYGYTF
V: TRBV2; J: TRBJ2-1; size: NA; D: TRBD2; DNA: TGTGCCAGCAGTGCGGGTAGCGGGGGGGCAAGCTACAATGAGCAGTTCTTC; CDR3: CASSAGSGGASYNEQFF
V: TRBV9; J: TRBJ2-5; size: NA; D: TRBD1; DNA: TGTGCCAGCACCGCCACAGGGGGCGATTCAGAGACCCAGTACTTC; CDR3: CASTATGGDSETQYF
V: TRBV5-6; J: TRBJ1-6; size: NA; D: TRBD1; DNA: TGTGCCAGCAGCTCACAGGGGGCGAACTGGGATTCACCCCTCCACTTT; CDR3: CASSSQGANWDSPLHF
V: TRBV18; J: TRBJ1-2; size: once; D: TRBD1; DNA: TGTGCCAGCTCACCCGGGACAGGGTCAAACTATGGCTACACCTTC; CDR3: CASSPGTGSNYGYTF
V: TRBV3-1/TRBV3-2; J: TRBJ1-1; size: NA; D: TRBD1; DNA: TGTGCCAGCAGCCAAGCAAGACAGGGGAAAGCTTTCTTT; CDR3: CASSQARQGKAFF
V: TRBV2; J: TRBJ2-3; size: NA; D: NA; DNA: TGTGCCAGCTGCCAGGACTCTCACACAGATACGCAGTATTTT; CDR3: CASCQDSHTDTQYF
V: TRBV2; J: TRBJ1-4; size: NA; D: NA; DNA: TGTGCCAGCAGTGAAGCGGGCAGGGGTAATGAAAAACTGTTTTTT; CDR3: CASSEAGRGNEKLFF
V: TRBV5-6; J: TRBJ1-1; size: NA; D: NA; DNA: TGTGCCAGCAGCTTACTCAGGTTTAAGTCTGAAGCTTTCTTT; CDR3: CASSLLRFKSEAFF
V: TRBV6-6; J: TRBJ1-5; size: NA; D: TRBD1; DNA: TGTGCCAGCAACCAGGGACAGGGGAATCAGCCCCAGCATTTT; CDR3: CASNQGQGNQPQHF
V: TRBV4-1; J: TRBJ1-4; size: NA; D: TRBD1; DNA: TGCGCCAGCAGCCAACCGGGACAGGCTGAAAAACTGTTTTTT; CDR3: CASSQPGQAEKLFF
V: TRBV7-2; J: TRBJ1-6; size: NA; D: TRBD1; DNA: TGTGCCAGCAGCTTAGTTGGGATAGGACAGGGGGCATATTCACCCCTCCACTTT; CDR3: CASSLVGIGQGAYSPLHF
V: TRBV6-5; J: TRBJ2-7; size: NA; D: TRBD1; DNA: TGTGCCAGCAGTTCATCGACAGGGTTGACCTACGAGCAGTACTTC; CDR3: CASSSSTGLTYEQYF
V: TRBV19; J: TRBJ2-2; size: once; D: TRBD1; DNA: TGTGCCAGTAGGGACAGGGGGAACACCGGGGAGCTGTTTTTT; CDR3: CASRDRGNTGELFF
V: TRBV2; J: TRBJ1-3; size: NA; D: NA; DNA: TGTGCCAGCAGTCTCTACAGGGCTGGAAACACCATATATTTT; CDR3: CASSLYRAGNTIYF
V: TRBV6-6; J: TRBJ2-3; size: NA; D: NA; DNA: TGTGCCGTCGGACAAACCACAGACACGCAGTATTTT; CDR3: CAVGQTTDTQYF
V: TRBV5-4; J: TRBJ2-2; size: NA; D: TRBD1; DNA: TGTGCCAGCAGCGTAGACAGGGGGTATGCCGGGGAGCTGTTTTTT; CDR3: CASSVDRGYAGELFF
V: TRBV6-2/TRBV6-3; J: TRBJ1-2; size: NA; D: TRBD1; DNA: TGTGCCAGCAGTTACGTCCAAGGACAGGGAGGCCTCTTC; CDR3: CASSYVQGQGGLF